This TCR beta chain is drawn from a study of shared clonotypes between healthy human individuals. Overall study results and limits: Generation of non-shared clonotypes was less probable than generation of clonotypes shared by all four donors.

A note on this clone: What it recognizes is unknown.

The table came from immunoSEQ multiplex PCR; TCRdb's copy has only in-frame clones and leaves some out. The table has about 380,000 clones, about 96% seen once. CDR1 is SNHLY, CDR2 FYNNEI, per germline. Trimming at V came to 5 bases and at J to 2 bases, leaving 12 bases not matched to a gene. This CDR3 contains 17 residues. The TCR originated in a man between 25 and 39 years old in good health. The material sequenced was memory CD8+ T cells sorted from blood. The subset here: CD45RO+ cells pooled with CCR7-negative TemRA cells. J is TRBJ2-3 and V is TRBV2, with 8 positions matching TRBD2. The CDR3 DNA reads TGTGCCAGCAGTAGAGCCTCCGGGACTAGGTCCACAGATACGCAGTATTTT. Protein sequence: CASSRASGTRSTDTQYF.